Presented here are 28 T cell receptor beta chains from one specimen sequenced in a study of T-cell reconstitution after alpha-beta-depleted transplantation in children. Unique molecular identifiers were incorporated during preparation of the TCRbeta library. TCRdb reprocessed the PCR reads with MiXCR, giving one entry per CDR3 protein. This table has fewer than 700,000 distinct CDR3 sequences, roughly 13% appearing once. The material sequenced was PBMCs, mostly from graft donor cells, taken 360 days after TCRalphabeta/CD19-depleted stem cell transplant. These receptor sequences come from a male patient between 10 and 17 years old who had a stem cell transplant for acute myeloid leukemia, so the T cells may come from the graft donor.

The CDR3 spells CATSAGTAVYNEQFF. As DNA, the CDR3 is TGTGCCACCAGTGCCGGGACAGCGGTCTACAATGAGCAGTTCTTC. The chain uses TRBV24-1 and TRBJ2-1; TRBD1 aligns across 7 bases. Looked up from germline, CDR1 is KGHDR and CDR2 is SFDVKD. The CDR3 consists of 15 residues. J gave up 3 bases and V 5 bases, and 6 bases lay outside the gene matches.

The rearrangement uses TRBV10-3 and TRBJ2-7; D is uncertain. The V and J ends lost 4 bases and 3 bases respectively, with 16 bases between them. Germline V gene sequence: CDR1 ENHRY, CDR2 SYGVKD. The CDR3 extends over 15 amino acids. The CDR3, as DNA: TGTGCCATCAGTGTCAGATCGGACGGACGCTACGAGCAGTACTTC. The encoded protein is CAISVRSDGRYEQYF.

The chain is built from TRBV10-3 and TRBJ2-3; the match to TRBD1 covers 8 bases. Per germline, CDR1 ENHRY and CDR2 SYGVKD. The V and J ends lost 3 bases and 0 bases, in that order; junction bases with no gene match: 5. The CDR3 length is 16 residues. The DNA of the CDR3 is TGTGCCATCAGTGAAATCGACAGGGGTAGCACAGATACGCAGTATTTT. It codes for CAISEIDRGSTDTQYF.

With respect to this clonotype: One end of the junction varies from germline; a read error may be responsible. The chain recombines TRBV3-1 with TRBJ2-5, with D tentatively TRBD1 (6 bases). This CDR3 comprises 11 residues. Germline lookup yields CDR1 LGHDT and CDR2 YNNKEL (reference sequence). CDR3 nucleotide sequence: TGTGCCAGCAGCCAAGACAGGGGCTATTGCTTC. It specifies CASSQDRGYCF.

This clonotype was counted a few times. V gene TRBV7-3 combines with J gene TRBJ2-5, with 7 bases matching TRBD2. The germline V gene encodes CDR1 SGHTA and CDR2 FQGTGA. This CDR3 is 16 amino acids long. J lost 3 bases, V lost 5 bases, and 12 bases had no gene match. DNA for the CDR3: TGTGCCAGCAGCCAAGGGTGGCGCGGGAGCAAAGAGACCCAGTACTTC. It translates to CASSQGWRGSKETQYF.

This clonotype was detected a few times. The J gene is TRBJ2-3, the V gene TRBV12-1; the table gives TRBD1 as D, unverified against the DNA. TRBV12-1 corresponds to a pseudogene. The CDR3 is 14 residues long. The chain's CDR3 is CASSPRDRRHTQYF. For the CDR3, the DNA is TGTGCCAGCAGCCCCCGGGACAGAAGGCATACGCAGTATTTT.

This clonotype was observed at least ten times. The chain recombines TRBV12-3 or TRBV12-4 with TRBJ2-3, with D perhaps given as TRBD1 or TRBD2 (7 bases each). Trimming shortened V by 9 bases and J by 0 bases, and 16 bases separated the two germline ends. CDR3 size: 15 residues. The CDR3 coding sequence is TGTGCCAGAGACAGGGAGGGCCATAGCACAGATACGCAGTATTTT. Protein product: CARDREGHSTDTQYF.

The sample holds a few counts of this clonotype. The rearrangement joins TRBV27 to TRBJ2-1; 8 positions agree with TRBD2. Germline V gene data show CDR1 as MNHEY and CDR2 as SMNVEV (reference sequence). V shed 0 bases and J 9 bases; nucleotides not matched to a gene: 4. The CDR3 runs to 14 residues. For the CDR3, the DNA is TGTGCCAGCAGTTTATCGAGCGGGAGTACTGAGCAGTTCTTC. The encoded protein is CASSLSSGSTEQFF.

This clonotype was seen a handful of times. This chain links TRBV20-1 with TRBJ2-3, with 13 bases matching TRBD2. CDR1 DFQATT and CDR2 SNEGSKA come from the germline V gene (reference sequence). The CDR3 extends over 16 amino acids. Losses at the gene ends were 0 bases for V and 4 bases for J; bases not matched to a gene: 4. DNA for the CDR3: TGCAGTGCTAGAGATCGGACTAGCGGGAGTCCAGATACGCAGTATTTT. Amino acid sequence: CSARDRTSGSPDTQYF.

This rearrangement joins TRBV7-9 to TRBJ2-3; D remains ambiguous. Trimming removed 5 bases at V and 1 base at J, with 13 bases between. The V gene's germline CDR1 is SEHNR and CDR2 FQNEAQ (reference sequence). The CDR3 is 15 amino acids. CDR3 amino acids: CASSPRIRRTDTQYF. In DNA, the CDR3 is TGTGCCAGCAGCCCCAGGATCCGTCGCACAGATACGCAGTATTTT.

The chain recombines TRBV30 with TRBJ1-1; D is ambiguous. CDR1 and CDR2 from the germline V gene are GTSNPN and SVGIG (reference sequence). Trimming took off 4 bases at V and 1 base at J, with 10 bases between the two ends. The CDR3 is 13 amino acids. The CDR3 DNA follows: TGTGCCTGGACCCATACTTGGAACACTGAAGCTTTCTTT. Its protein is CAWTHTWNTEAFF.

This clonotype was detected a few times. The chain combines TRBV6-5 with TRBJ2-5, with D perhaps TRBD2 (6 bases). Germline values: CDR1 MNHEY, CDR2 SVGAGI. V lost 5 bases to trimming and J lost 0 bases, with 22 bases between them. This CDR3 is built from 18 residues. This chain's CDR3 is CASSHTVLWGRNQETQYF. For the CDR3, the DNA is TGTGCCAGCAGTCACACCGTCCTCTGGGGGAGGAACCAAGAGACCCAGTACTTC.

This clonotype was counted ten times or more. V and J are TRBV5-1 and TRBJ2-3; TRBD1 is a possible D gene (6 bases). The CDR3 runs to 15 residues. The V end lost 1 base, the J end lost 5 bases, and 14 bases lay between the germline ends. Germline V CDR1 and CDR2: SGHRS, YFSETQ. This chain's CDR3 is CASSLMQGSVDTQYF. In nucleotides, the CDR3 is TGCGCCAGCAGCTTGATGCAGGGGAGTGTAGATACGCAGTATTTT. The complete variable domain, with remaining parts taken from reference TRBV5-1 and TRBJ2-3, reads KAGVTQTPRYLIKTRGQQVTLSCSPISGHRSVSWYQQTPGQGLQFLFEYFSETQRNKGNFPGRFSGRQFSNSRSEMNVSTLELGDSALYLCASSLMQGSVDTQYFGPGTRLTVL.

This clonotype occurred a few times. The chain couples TRBV4-3 to TRBJ2-7; D is possibly TRBD2 (6 bases). Trimming pared 3 bases from V and 0 bases from J, leaving 12 bases between. The CDR3 length is 15 residues. The germline V gene encodes CDR1 LGHNA and CDR2 YSLEER. CDR3 nucleotide sequence: TGCGCCAGCAGCCACCGGGACTTCGGCTCCTACGAGCAGTACTTC. As protein: CASSHRDFGSYEQYF.

The chain is built from TRBV20-1 and TRBJ2-7; the D call may be TRBD1 or TRBD2 (5 bases each). Trimming cost V 3 bases and J 6 bases, with 18 bases left between them. The germline V gene encodes CDR1 DFQATT and CDR2 SNEGSKA (reference sequence). The CDR3 is made up of 14 amino acids. The CDR3 loop is CSARWGTLKPEQYF. In nucleotides, the CDR3 is TGCAGTGCTAGGTGGGGGACGTTAAAGCCCGAGCAGTACTTC.

J is TRBJ2-2 and V is TRBV3-1; possibly TRBD2 for D (5 bases). Trimming removed 4 bases at V and 6 bases at J, with 21 bases between. CDR1 and CDR2 from the germline V gene are LGHDT and YNNKEL (reference sequence). The CDR3 is made up of 17 amino acids. The CDR3 sequence is CASSRSFRGFTAGELFF. The DNA of the CDR3 is TGTGCCAGCAGCCGGAGCTTTCGGGGTTTCACAGCCGGGGAGCTGTTTTTT.

This clonotype was picked up a small number of times. V is TRBV25-1 and J is TRBJ2-7; 7 nucleotides match TRBD2. CDR3 length: 14 residues. Germline CDR1 MGHDK, CDR2 SYGVNS. V was pared by 1 base and J by 5 bases, with 5 bases of the junction left unmatched. The chain's CDR3 is CASSEWGGDHEQYF. The CDR3 coding sequence is TGTGCCAGCAGTGAATGGGGAGGGGACCACGAGCAGTACTTC.

This clonotype was seen more than once but under ten times. V is TRBV11-1 and J is TRBJ2-5; TRBD1 is a possible D gene (6 bases). The CDR3 consists of 15 residues. The germline gives CDR1 SGHAT, CDR2 FQDESV (reference sequence). V was trimmed by 6 bases and J by 2 bases, leaving 16 bases between them. The CDR3, as DNA: TGTGCCAGCAGACCTATCCAGGGGAATCAAGAGACCCAGTACTTC. Encoded protein: CASRPIQGNQETQYF.

V gene TRBV11-1 combines with J gene TRBJ2-7, with 14 nucleotides matching TRBD2. Germline V lookup: CDR1 SGHAT, CDR2 FQDESV (reference sequence). J was trimmed by 6 bases and V by 1 base; bases with no gene match: 2. The CDR3 totals 15 residues. The CDR3 DNA sequence: TGTGCCAGCAGCTTAGAGGGACTAGCGGGAGTCGAGCAGTACTTC. It is translated as CASSLEGLAGVEQYF.

This clonotype came up many times. V is TRBV5-1 and J is TRBJ2-1; a weak D match, TRBD1 (5 bases). Looked up from germline, CDR1 is SGHRS and CDR2 is YFSETQ. With 1 base removed from V and 4 bases from J, the gap between germline ends came to 9 bases. This CDR3 is built from 14 residues. The CDR3 loop is CASSLRGPYNEQFF. The CDR3 DNA reads TGCGCCAGCAGCTTGAGGGGCCCTTACAATGAGCAGTTCTTC.

This clonotype was recorded many times. The chain has TRBV21-1 and TRBJ2-4; the DNA was not compared with TRBD1, the D call given in the table. TRBV21-1 is recorded as a pseudogene. The CDR3 consists of 16 residues. The CDR3 DNA sequence: TGTGCCAGCAGCTCGACAGGGGGCGCTTCCAAAAACATTCAGTACTTC. This sequence encodes CASSSTGGASKNIQYF.

This clonotype was recorded at least ten times. The J gene is TRBJ2-1, the V gene TRBV11-2, with D maybe TRBD1 (6 bases). Per germline, CDR1 SGHAT and CDR2 FQNNGV. This CDR3 comprises 14 residues. The V and J ends lost 2 bases and 6 bases respectively, with 11 bases between them. The CDR3 nucleotides read TGTGCCAGCAGCTTACTAGGACAGTCCAATGAGCAGTTCTTC. This codes for CASSLLGQSNEQFF.

V and J are TRBV5-1 and TRBJ1-2, with D uncertain. Between the trimmed V and J ends, which lost 4 bases and 7 bases, there was a span of 14 bases. This CDR3 has 13 amino acids. CDR1 and CDR2 from the germline V gene are SGHRS and YFSETQ. The CDR3 sequence is CASSQIGEGGYTF. The CDR3 bases are TGCGCCAGCAGCCAGATCGGAGAGGGTGGCTACACCTTC.

In this sample, this clonotype turned up a few times. V usage is TRBV6-5 and J usage is TRBJ2-3; 12 bases agree with TRBD2. In germline, CDR1 is MNHEY, CDR2 SVGAGI. Trimming removed 4 bases from V and 4 bases from J; junction bases left unmatched: 6. CDR3 length: 16 residues. Here the CDR3 reads CASSWTLAGGPDTQYF. DNA for the CDR3: TGTGCCAGCAGTTGGACACTAGCGGGAGGTCCAGATACGCAGTATTTT.

The chain uses TRBV5-1 and TRBJ1-2, with D possibly matching TRBD1 (5 bases). Trimming stripped 0 bases from V and 6 bases from J, with 9 bases between. Germline values: CDR1 SGHRS, CDR2 YFSETQ. This CDR3 has 13 residues. The CDR3 coding sequence is TGCGCCAGCAGCTTGGCTGGGGGTGATGGCTACACCTTC. This sequence encodes CASSLAGGDGYTF.

The chain carries TRBV7-2 and TRBJ1-4; the D gene is possibly TRBD1 (6 bases). Per germline, CDR1 SGHTA and CDR2 FQGNSA. The germline V and J ends were trimmed by 2 bases and 12 bases, with 19 bases remaining between them. The CDR3 is 15 amino acids. The CDR3 nucleotides are TGTGCCAGCAGCTTAACACAGGGCGGCAGGGCGGAACTGTTTTTT. It codes for CASSLTQGGRAELFF.

This clonotype is a singleton in its sample. The J gene is TRBJ2-1, the V gene TRBV7-9; 7 nucleotides line up with TRBD2. Unmatched junction bases numbered 11, after V lost 5 bases and J lost 7 bases. Germline V lookup: CDR1 SEHNR, CDR2 FQNEAQ (reference sequence). The CDR3 length is 15 residues. The CDR3 sequence: CASSESWGLSNEQFF. The CDR3 nucleotides read TGTGCCAGCAGCGAGTCGTGGGGACTATCAAATGAGCAGTTCTTC. Based on the CDR3 plus reference TRBV7-9 and TRBJ2-1, the full variable domain is DTGVSQNPRHKITKRGQNVTFRCDPISEHNRLYWYRQTLGQGPEFLTYFQNEAQLEKSRLLSDRFSAERPKGSFSTLEIQRTEQGDSAMYLCASSESWGLSNEQFFGPGTRLTVL.

Only a few counts were recorded for this clonotype. The gene calls are TRBV28 and TRBJ2-3, with TRBD2 identical over 7 bases. CDR1 and CDR2 from the germline V gene are MDHEN and SYDVKM. There are 15 residues in the CDR3. The V gene end was trimmed by 3 bases and the J gene end by 12 bases; junction bases not matched to a gene: 15. CDR3 coding DNA: TGTGCCAGCAGTTTTGGTATCTCGGCGGGAGTCGGCCAGTATTTT. Its protein product is CASSFGISAGVGQYF.